What follows describes a single TCR beta chain. This record belongs to a study of OX40 agonist ivuxolimab in advanced cancers. The wider study: Enrolled patients in dose escalation had cancers that were hepatocellular carcinoma, melanoma, renal cell or head and neck cancer. Earlier anti-PD-1, anti-PD-L1 or anti-CTLA-4 therapy was permitted; under 50% had received some.

TCRdb keeps only in-frame clones here, not all; method: immunoSEQ multiplex PCR. The sample lists about 72,000 clones, around 90% seen once, with more than 0.85% in the top ten. Per the germline V gene, CDR1 is MNHNS and CDR2 is SASEGT. The CDR3 runs 15 residues. The ends lost 4 bases at V and 2 bases at J; junction bases unmatched: 6. The source of this sequence is an adult with an advanced solid tumor such as melanoma, head and neck, liver or kidney cancer. Sequencing used CD4+ or CD8+ T cells sorted from blood, obtained in a trial of the OX40 agonist ivuxolimab. V gene TRBV6-1 combines with J gene TRBJ1-2; 8 bases match TRBD1. Here the CDR3 reads CASSGDRGRNYGYTF. The CDR3 DNA sequence: TGTGCCAGCAGTGGAGACAGGGGTAGAAACTATGGCTACACCTTC.